The present T cell receptor beta chain was sequenced within a study of blood T cell repertoires in COVID-19. The wider study: The United States, Italy and Spain were the sources of the acute and convalescent COVID-19 samples. T cells, B-cell-depleted T cells, or PBMCs provided the cDNA or gDNA that served as material.

This clone has a handful of counts. Original processing methods: Scientists estimated how many nucleated cells there were by amplifying reference gene primers. Sequenced by immunoSEQ multiplex PCR; TCRdb stores in-frame clones only, minus some. V and J calls plus clone size are reproduced from that table; the DNA served to infer D and trimming. Here the sample spans 100,000 to 150,000 clones, 81% being singletons. The germline V gene encodes CDR1 LGHDT and CDR2 YNNKEL (reference sequence). J lost 4 bases, V lost 4 bases, and 3 bases had no gene match. CDR3 length equals 14 residues. The receptor was isolated from a woman aged 45-65 years with acute or convalescent COVID-19. The chain joins TRBV3-1 (or the pseudogene TRBV3-2) to TRBJ1-1; TRBD1 matches at 10 bases. The sequenced sample was peripheral blood. This CDR3 reads CASSPGQGSTEAFF. The CDR3 DNA sequence: TGTGCCAGCAGCCCGGGACAGGGGAGCACTGAAGCTTTCTTT.